These 31 T cell receptor beta chains were all obtained from the same sample, sequenced in a study of blood T cell repertoires in COVID-19. Libraries were prepared by immunoSEQ multiplex PCR; TCRdb keeps only in-frame clonotypes and omits some of them. The sample holds some 200,000 clones, around 90% seen once. The sample was peripheral blood. These receptors were taken from a man aged 40-49 years with active or convalescent COVID-19.

The V call is TRBV30, the J call TRBJ1-5; 7 nucleotides match TRBD1. Germline-derived CDR1 and CDR2 are GTSNPN and SVGIG (reference sequence). The CDR3 loop spans 15 amino acids. Unmatched junction bases numbered 10, after V lost 1 base and J lost 7 bases. CDR3 sequence: CAWSGTTGVQQPQHF. The CDR3 DNA sequence: TGTGCCTGGAGTGGGACCACAGGGGTACAACAGCCCCAGCATTTT.

This clone was found a few times. The chain employs TRBV7-3 and TRBJ1-6, with 8 bases identical to TRBD1. The CDR3 length is 16 residues. From germline, CDR1 is SGHTA and CDR2 FQGTGA. Unmatched junction bases numbered 10, after V lost 7 bases and J lost 5 bases. CDR3 sequence: CASNLVTGVNNSPLHF. DNA for the CDR3: TGTGCCAGCAACCTGGTGACAGGGGTTAATAATTCACCCCTCCACTTT.

V usage is TRBV7-9 and J usage is TRBJ1-2; weak D call: TRBD1 (6 bases). The CDR3 is made up of 15 amino acids. Germline-derived CDR1 and CDR2 are SEHNR and FQNEAQ (reference sequence). V shed 5 bases and J shed 4 bases, with 17 bases lying between them. The CDR3 bases are TGTGCCAGCAGCACCTCCCGACAGGAGGCCTATGGCTACACCTTC. Its translation: CASSTSRQEAYGYTF. The whole variable domain, filled in from reference TRBV7-9 and TRBJ1-2, reads DTGVSQNPRHKITKRGQNVTFRCDPISEHNRLYWYRQTLGQGPEFLTYFQNEAQLEKSRLLSDRFSAERPKGSFSTLEIQRTEQGDSAMYLCASSTSRQEAYGYTFGSGTRLTVV.

The rearrangement uses TRBV7-9 and TRBJ1-2; D not resolved. V was trimmed by 1 base and J by 0 bases, leaving 9 bases between them. Looked up from germline, CDR1 is SEHNR and CDR2 is FQNEAQ (reference sequence). CDR3 size: 15 residues. DNA for the CDR3: TGTGCCAGCAGCTTAGATAACACCGCTAACTATGGCTACACCTTC. Amino acids: CASSLDNTANYGYTF. Using reference TRBV7-9 and TRBJ1-2 for the parts outside the CDR3, the full variable domain is DTGVSQNPRHKITKRGQNVTFRCDPISEHNRLYWYRQTLGQGPEFLTYFQNEAQLEKSRLLSDRFSAERPKGSFSTLEIQRTEQGDSAMYLCASSLDNTANYGYTFGSGTRLTVV.

The V and J genes are TRBV5-1 and TRBJ1-2; tentatively, D is TRBD1 (5 bases). Germline V gene lookup returns CDR1 SGHRS and CDR2 YFSETQ. This CDR3 is built from 16 residues. The V and J ends lost 3 bases and 10 bases respectively, with 25 bases between them. Here the CDR3 reads CASSSHSNDSRLSYTF. In DNA, the CDR3 is TGCGCCAGCAGCTCCCACAGCAACGACAGCCGCCTCTCCTACACCTTC.

The chain couples TRBV7-9 to TRBJ2-5, with 7 bases lining up with TRBD2. The germline V gene has CDR1 SEHNR and CDR2 FQNEAQ (reference sequence). The V gene end was trimmed by 4 bases and the J gene end by 5 bases; junction bases not matched to a gene: 13. The CDR3 totals 16 residues. The CDR3 sequence is CASSSLRAGALETQYF. The CDR3, as DNA: TGTGCCAGCAGCTCCCTAAGGGCGGGAGCTTTGGAGACCCAGTACTTC.

The chain recombines TRBV10-3 with TRBJ2-3, with D perhaps matching TRBD1 (6 bases). CDR1 is ENHRY, CDR2 SYGVKD, per germline. This CDR3 has 13 residues. Trimming left V 6 bases short and J 2 bases short, with 9 bases between. CDR3 loop: CAIRTGATDTQYF. The CDR3 region has the DNA TGTGCCATCAGGACAGGAGCCACAGATACGCAGTATTTT.

In this sample, this clone turned up once. The DNA of the CDR3 is TGCGCCAGCAGCTTGGGTTTGGGACTAGCGGGTTATGAGCAGTTCTTC. This codes for CASSLGLGLAGYEQFF. The gene calls are TRBV5-1 and TRBJ2-1; 12 bases are a match to TRBD2. The CDR3 has 16 residues. CDR1 is SGHRS, CDR2 YFSETQ, per germline. The ends lost 0 bases at V and 8 bases at J; junction bases unmatched: 6.

The chain employs TRBV7-9 and TRBJ2-7; TRBD1 is a possible D gene (6 bases). Germline loops: CDR1 SEHNR, CDR2 FQNEAQ (reference sequence). CDR3 length equals 15 residues. Trimming cost V 3 bases and J 2 bases, with 14 bases left between them. This chain's CDR3 is CASSFRTDHTYEQYF. The CDR3 nucleotides are TGTGCCAGCAGCTTTCGGACAGACCATACCTACGAGCAGTACTTC.

This chain joins TRBV3-1 (or the pseudogene TRBV3-2) and TRBJ2-1, with 11 bases matching TRBD2. This CDR3 comprises 16 residues. Germline V lookup: CDR1 LGHDT, CDR2 YNNKEL (reference sequence). V trimming: 2 bases; J trimming: 7 bases; junction bases outside the gene matches: 7. CDR3 residues: CASSQSLAGAGNEQFF. The CDR3 DNA follows: TGTGCCAGCAGCCAATCACTAGCGGGAGCTGGGAATGAGCAGTTCTTC.

This chain uses TRBV6-6 with TRBJ1-5, with 8 bases aligning to TRBD1. In germline, CDR1 is MNHNY, CDR2 SVGAGI (reference sequence). CDR3 size: 13 residues. V trimming: 6 bases; J trimming: 5 bases; junction bases outside the gene matches: 3. The CDR3 loop is CASSSQGDQPQHF. The CDR3 nucleotides read TGTGCCAGCAGCTCACAGGGGGATCAGCCCCAGCATTTT.

This clone is a singleton in its sample. The chain combines TRBV9 with TRBJ2-2; D possibly corresponds to TRBD1 (5 bases). Trimming took 3 bases from V and 1 from J, leaving 10 bases between them. This CDR3 region has 15 residues. Germline CDR1 SGDLS, CDR2 YYNGEE. The CDR3 DNA follows: TGTGCCAGCAGCGCCACTACAGGGAACACCGGGGAGCTGTTTTTT. Its protein is CASSATTGNTGELFF.

The chain has TRBV28 and TRBJ1-5, with 8 bases aligning to TRBD1. CDR1 and CDR2 (germline): MDHEN, SYDVKM. The V segment lost 6 bases and the J segment 3 bases; nucleotides outside the gene matches: 13. The CDR3 runs 17 residues. The CDR3 reads CASSSYTGGPPNQPQHF. Here the CDR3 DNA reads TGTGCCAGCAGCTCCTACACAGGGGGTCCCCCCAATCAGCCCCAGCATTTT.

The chain is built from TRBV19 and TRBJ2-3; a weak D match, TRBD2 (6 bases). V gave up 3 bases and J gave up 3 bases, with 13 bases separating them. The CDR3 runs to 15 residues. Germline lookup yields CDR1 LNHDA and CDR2 SQIVND (reference sequence). CDR3 bases: TGTGCCAGTAGTATCCCGGGGGTTGGGACAGATACGCAGTATTTT. Its protein is CASSIPGVGTDTQYF.

This clone occurred once. This rearrangement joins TRBV21-1 to TRBJ1-5; the table's D call of TRBD1 was not tested on the DNA. TRBV21-1 is listed as a pseudogene. The CDR3 runs to 16 residues. Here the CDR3 DNA reads TGTGCCAGCAGCAAAAAGGGGCGGAAAAGCAATCAGCCCCAGCATTTT. Translated, it gives CASSKKGRKSNQPQHF.

The V call is TRBV4-1, the J call TRBJ1-1; D not certain. This CDR3 has 13 amino acids. Between the trimmed V and J ends, which lost 1 base and 8 bases, there was a span of 11 bases. Germline CDR1 is MGHRA and CDR2 is YSYEKL. CDR3 bases: TGCGCCAGCAGCCAAGGTCAAGGAGAGGAAGCTTTCTTT. As protein: CASSQGQGEEAFF.

The rearrangement uses TRBV7-3 and TRBJ2-1, with TRBD2 matching 11 bases. Germline loops: CDR1 SGHTA, CDR2 FQGTGA. The CDR3 length is 14 residues. Trimming removed 3 bases from V and 5 bases from J; junction bases left unmatched: 0. The CDR3 reads CASSLTSGNNEQFF. For the CDR3, the DNA is TGTGCCAGCAGCTTGACTAGCGGGAACAATGAGCAGTTCTTC. Together with reference TRBV7-3 and TRBJ2-1, the CDR3 gives the full variable domain: GAGVSQTPSNKVTEKGKYVELRCDPISGHTALYWYRQSLGQGPEFLIYFQGTGAADDSGLPNDRFFAVRPEGSVSTLKIQRTERGDSAVYLCASSLTSGNNEQFFGPGTRLTVL.

The chain uses TRBV6-5 and TRBJ2-7, with 7 bases lining up with TRBD1. With V trimmed by 6 bases and J by 6 bases, 11 bases remained unmatched. This CDR3 region has 14 residues. Per germline, CDR1 MNHEY and CDR2 SVGAGI. CDR3 nucleotides: TGTGCCAGCAGCCGAGGGGGCGGAGGCATCGAGCAGTACTTC. This codes for CASSRGGGGIEQYF.

The CDR3 DNA reads as TGTGCCAGCAGCCCAGGACAGTCTGAAAAACTGTTTTTT. Its translation: CASSPGQSEKLFF. This rearrangement joins TRBV11-3 to TRBJ1-4, with D possibly matching TRBD1 (6 bases). Per the germline V gene, CDR1 is SGHNT and CDR2 is YENEEA. This CDR3 region has 13 residues. V lost 5 bases to trimming and J lost 7 bases, with 11 bases between them.

The chain employs TRBV20-1 and TRBJ2-7; TRBD1 matches at 9 bases. Germline V gene lookup returns CDR1 DFQATT and CDR2 SNEGSKA (reference sequence). Trimming at V came to 3 bases and at J to 3 bases, leaving 6 bases not matched to a gene. The CDR3 sequence is 14 residues long. The CDR3 is CSASRDRALYEQYF. The CDR3, as DNA: TGCAGTGCTAGTAGGGACAGGGCCCTCTACGAGCAGTACTTC.

This clone was seen a handful of times. This chain joins TRBV9 and TRBJ1-2; D possibly corresponds to TRBD1 (6 bases). The CDR3 loop spans 13 amino acids. CDR1 is SGDLS and CDR2 is YYNGEE in the germline V gene. V lost 0 bases and J lost 7, with 10 bases in between. The CDR3 spells CASSVEVGGGYTF. The CDR3 DNA is TGTGCCAGCAGCGTAGAGGTAGGGGGTGGCTACACCTTC.

This chain joins TRBV7-2 and TRBJ1-4; D is unresolved. V gave up 5 bases and J gave up 0 bases, with 16 bases separating them. The CDR3 has 17 amino acids. Germline V gives CDR1 SGHTA, CDR2 FQGNSA. The CDR3 loop reads CASSPTISRATNEKLFF. In nucleotides, the CDR3 is TGTGCCAGCAGCCCTACCATTTCCCGTGCAACTAATGAAAAACTGTTTTTT.

The rearrangement uses TRBV28 and TRBJ1-2; 9 nucleotides match TRBD1. The germline V gene encodes CDR1 MDHEN and CDR2 SYDVKM. Losses at the gene ends were 3 bases for V and 4 bases for J; bases not matched to a gene: 6. The CDR3 totals 15 residues. The CDR3, as DNA: TGTGCCAGCAGTTTGGGACAGGGCGGGAGCTATGGCTACACCTTC. Protein product: CASSLGQGGSYGYTF.

The CDR3 reads CASSESRARYTF. The CDR3 nucleotides read TGTGCCAGCAGTGAAAGCAGGGCCCGCTACACCTTC. This chain connects TRBV6-1 to TRBJ1-2; D is perhaps TRBD1 (5 bases). CDR3 length: 12 residues. V lost 2 bases, J lost 9 bases, and 10 bases lay in between. Germline V gene sequence: CDR1 MNHNS, CDR2 SASEGT.

In the case of this clone: Other DNA sequences within the sample encode an identical CDR3. The chain has TRBV6-5 and TRBJ2-3; 7 bases fit TRBD1. Trimming removed 0 bases from V and 2 bases from J; junction bases left unmatched: 2. The germline gives CDR1 MNHEY, CDR2 SVGAGI. This CDR3 comprises 15 residues. The CDR3 spells CASSYSTGITDTQYF. CDR3 in DNA: TGTGCCAGCAGTTACTCGACAGGGATCACAGATACGCAGTATTTT.

This clone was seen more than once but under ten times. The V and J genes are TRBV15 and TRBJ1-2, with 7 bases fitting TRBD1. Germline V CDR1 and CDR2: LNHNV, YYDKDF (reference sequence). CDR3 length: 14 residues. The J segment lost 3 bases and the V segment lost 5 bases, leaving 6 bases of the junction unmatched. Written as DNA, the CDR3 is TGTGCCACCAGCGGTCGACAGGGTTACTATGGCTACACCTTC. This codes for CATSGRQGYYGYTF.

The chain joins TRBV7-2 to TRBJ1-2; 8 bases map to TRBD1. V gave up 5 bases and J gave up 6 bases; unmatched junction bases: 5. Germline V gives CDR1 SGHTA, CDR2 FQGNSA. CDR3 length: 13 amino acids. Here the CDR3 reads CASSRIQGDGYTF. Here the CDR3 DNA reads TGTGCCAGCAGCCGTATACAGGGGGATGGCTACACCTTC.

CDR3 sequence: CASSPQAYGYTF. Written as DNA, the CDR3 is TGTGCCAGCAGCCCACAGGCGTATGGCTACACCTTC. The chain combines TRBV7-8 with TRBJ1-2; D might be TRBD1 (5 bases). The CDR3 is 12 amino acids. V was trimmed by 5 bases and J by 5 bases, leaving 9 bases between them. CDR1 is SGHVS and CDR2 is FQNEAQ in the germline V gene.

CDR3 DNA: TGTGCCACCAGTGACATTGACACGCCGGAGACCCAGTACTTC. It yields the protein CATSDIDTPETQYF. The genes are TRBV24-1 and TRBJ2-5, with D unclear. Germline CDR1 and CDR2: KGHDR and SFDVKD. The CDR3 consists of 14 residues. Between the trimmed V and J ends, which lost 4 bases and 5 bases, there was a span of 13 bases.

This clone was detected only once. The V and J genes are TRBV9 and TRBJ2-2, with TRBD1 identical over 8 bases. V was clipped by 7 bases and J by 2 bases; unmatched bases: 4. CDR3 length equals 14 residues. CDR1 and CDR2 (germline): SGDLS, YYNGEE. For the CDR3, the DNA is TGTGCCAGCCAGGGGGCTAGTAACACCGGGGAGCTGTTTTTT. It is translated as CASQGASNTGELFF.

As to this clone: The same CDR3 arises from other DNA sequences in this sample as well. The genes are TRBV19 and TRBJ2-7; possible D gene TRBD1, 5 bases. The CDR3 length is 12 residues. Germline V CDR1 and CDR2: LNHDA, SQIVND (reference sequence). Trimming cost V 4 bases and J 3 bases, with 7 bases left between them. The CDR3 loop is CASSTGNYEQYF. The CDR3 DNA sequence: TGTGCCAGTAGTACAGGGAACTACGAGCAGTACTTC.